What follows are 5 T cell receptor beta chains derived from one specimen sequenced in a study of molecular identifiers for immune sequencing clone quantification. TCRdb re-called the PCR reads through MiXCR, storing one row per CDR3 protein. The sample includes 35,000 or so distinct CDR3 sequences, approximately 19% of them seen just once. Sequencing used naive CD8+ T cells from blood, with Jurkat cell RNA spiked in. Subset noted: FACS-sorted CD8+CD4-CCR7+CD45RA+ naive T cells. These receptor sequences come from a human donor in good health. Some libraries in this study had Jurkat cell RNA spiked in.

This clonotype was seen repeatedly, ten times or more. The CDR3 loop is CASSPGIAGGNEQFF. For the CDR3, the DNA is TGTGCCAGCAGCCCAGGAATAGCGGGGGGCAATGAGCAGTTCTTC. V is TRBV7-8 and J is TRBJ2-1, with 10 bases matching TRBD2. Germline loops: CDR1 SGHVS, CDR2 FQNEAQ. V lost 5 bases to trimming and J lost 6 bases; unmatched junction nucleotides: 7. The CDR3 extends over 15 amino acids.

This clonotype showed up many times. The rearrangement joins TRBV10-3 to TRBJ2-2, with 7 bases lining up with TRBD1. Germline assignment: CDR1 ENHRY and CDR2 SYGVKD. J gave up 2 bases and V 8 bases, and 5 bases lay outside the gene matches. The CDR3 sequence is 14 residues long. DNA for the CDR3: TGTGCCATCGCAGACAGGGTAAACACCGGGGAGCTGTTTTTT. Its translation is CAIADRVNTGELFF.

The chain is built from TRBV9 and TRBJ2-1; tentative D call: TRBD2 (6 bases). CDR1 and CDR2 from the germline V gene are SGDLS and YYNGEE. V was shortened by 4 bases and J by 6 bases, with 20 bases between the two germline ends. This CDR3 contains 16 residues. CDR3: CASSHGFRGIFNEQFF. For the CDR3, the DNA is TGTGCCAGCAGCCACGGTTTTCGGGGGATCTTCAATGAGCAGTTCTTC.

This clonotype came up many times. The CDR3 is CASSLVDSLDEQFF. CDR3 coding DNA: TGTGCCAGCAGCTTAGTGGATAGCTTAGATGAGCAGTTCTTC. The chain is built from TRBV7-2 and TRBJ2-1; D is undetermined. V was clipped by 1 base and J by 8 bases, with 12 bases between them. The germline CDR1 and CDR2 sequences are SGHTA and FQGNSA. The CDR3 is 14 amino acids.

This clonotype has more than one count but fewer than ten. The V call is TRBV7-9, the J call TRBJ1-1, with no clear D. V was trimmed by 5 bases and J by 1 base, leaving 11 bases between them. The CDR3 length is 14 residues. Germline loops: CDR1 SEHNR, CDR2 FQNEAQ (reference sequence). DNA of the CDR3: TGTGCCAGCAGCCCTAAGACGGGGAACACTGAAGCTTTCTTT. This codes for CASSPKTGNTEAFF. Full variable domain (rest looked up from reference TRBV7-9 and TRBJ1-1): DTGVSQNPRHKITKRGQNVTFRCDPISEHNRLYWYRQTLGQGPEFLTYFQNEAQLEKSRLLSDRFSAERPKGSFSTLEIQRTEQGDSAMYLCASSPKTGNTEAFFGQGTRLTVV.